A single sample gave rise to the 25 T cell receptor beta chains below, sequenced in a study of blood T cell repertoires in COVID-19. Libraries were prepared by immunoSEQ multiplex PCR; TCRdb keeps only in-frame clonotypes and omits some of them. The data show roughly 49,000 clones, over 75% seen once. The source material was peripheral blood. These receptors came from a man between 50 and 59 years old with active COVID-19.

The sample holds a few counts of this clone. The V call is TRBV3-1 (or the pseudogene TRBV3-2), the J call TRBJ1-1; a possible D gene is TRBD1 (6 bases). Per germline, CDR1 LGHDT and CDR2 YNNKEL (reference sequence). Trimming pared 1 base from V and 6 bases from J, leaving 9 bases between. The CDR3 is 13 amino acids. The CDR3 sequence: CASSQGAGAEAFF. Written as DNA, the CDR3 is TGTGCCAGCAGCCAAGGGGCAGGGGCTGAAGCTTTCTTT.

The chain combines TRBV7-8 with TRBJ2-3; a weak D match, TRBD2 (6 bases). Trimming removed 5 bases at V and 6 bases at J, with 21 bases between. This CDR3 is built from 16 residues. CDR1 is SGHVS, CDR2 FQNEAQ, per germline. In DNA form, the CDR3 reads TGTGCCAGCAGCGCCCCGGCCGGGGGAGCGGGTGATACGCAGTATTTT. As protein: CASSAPAGGAGDTQYF.

This rearrangement joins TRBV4-3 to TRBJ1-2; D not resolved. V dropped 3 bases and J dropped 0 bases, with 8 bases sitting between them. The CDR3 has 14 residues. CDR1 LGHNA and CDR2 YSLEER come from the germline V gene. CDR3 DNA: TGCGCCAGCAGCCAGATCGGTACTAACTATGGCTACACCTTC. Its protein product is CASSQIGTNYGYTF.

The sample holds a few counts of this clone. In nucleotides, the CDR3 is TGTGCCACCATGGCGGGCGGCGAAGAGACCCAGTACTTC. Its protein is CATMAGGEETQYF. V usage is TRBV10-3 and J usage is TRBJ2-5; D is possibly TRBD2 (5 bases). V lost 10 bases to trimming and J lost 3 bases, with 15 bases between them. The CDR3 extends over 13 amino acids. Per the germline V gene, CDR1 is ENHRY and CDR2 is SYGVKD.

The gene calls are TRBV9 and TRBJ2-7; maybe TRBD1 (5 bases). Germline V gives CDR1 SGDLS, CDR2 YYNGEE. The CDR3 sequence is 13 residues long. Trimming shortened V by 6 bases and J by 2 bases, and 12 bases separated the two germline ends. The CDR3 sequence: CASNTTAAYEQYF. For the CDR3, the DNA is TGTGCCAGCAATACGACAGCTGCCTACGAGCAGTACTTC. The full variable domain, in which reference TRBV9 and TRBJ2-7 provide the parts outside the CDR3, is DSGVTQTPKHLITATGQRVTLRCSPRSGDLSVYWYQQSLDQGLQFLIQYYNGEERAKGNILERFSAQQFPDLHSELNLSSLELGDSALYFCASNTTAAYEQYFGPGTRLTVT.

The chain has TRBV7-9 and TRBJ2-1, with 14 bases identical to TRBD2. Germline CDR1 SEHNR, CDR2 FQNEAQ (reference sequence). V dropped 2 bases and J dropped 12; count of bases not matched to a gene: 9. This CDR3 region has 16 residues. This CDR3 reads CASSLPGLAGEGGQFF. Written as DNA, the CDR3 is TGTGCCAGCAGCTTACCGGGACTAGCGGGGGAGGGAGGGCAGTTCTTC. Combining the CDR3 with reference TRBV7-9 and TRBJ2-1 gives the whole variable domain DTGVSQNPRHKITKRGQNVTFRCDPISEHNRLYWYRQTLGQGPEFLTYFQNEAQLEKSRLLSDRFSAERPKGSFSTLEIQRTEQGDSAMYLCASSLPGLAGEGGQFFGPGTRLTVL.

This chain connects TRBV4-2 to TRBJ2-3; D is uncertain. This CDR3 is 15 amino acids long. With 3 bases removed from V and 4 bases from J, the gap between germline ends came to 14 bases. Germline CDR1 is LGHNA and CDR2 is YNFKEQ. CDR3 region: CASSHGPRMADTQYF. DNA of the CDR3: TGTGCCAGCAGCCACGGTCCACGTATGGCAGATACGCAGTATTTT.

This chain joins TRBV5-4 and TRBJ2-3; 8 bases are shared with TRBD2. The CDR3 spans 16 residues. The germline CDR1 and CDR2 sequences are SGHNT and YYREEE (reference sequence). The V and J ends lost 1 base and 0 bases, in that order; junction bases with no gene match: 4. The CDR3 region is CASSLLVAGSTDTQYF. In DNA, the CDR3 is TGTGCCAGCAGCTTGTTAGTAGCGGGAAGCACAGATACGCAGTATTTT.

The chain recombines TRBV5-1 with TRBJ2-1; 8 bases are a match to TRBD2. The V and J ends lost 4 bases and 2 bases, in that order; junction bases with no gene match: 5. This CDR3 is built from 15 residues. Germline V lookup: CDR1 SGHRS, CDR2 YFSETQ. This CDR3 reads CASSPSSGPYNEQFF. The CDR3 nucleotides read TGCGCCAGCAGCCCTTCTAGCGGGCCCTACAATGAGCAGTTCTTC.

A few counts support this clone. The rearrangement uses TRBV7-9 and TRBJ1-6; 8 nucleotides match TRBD1. V shed 4 bases, J shed 7 bases, and the junction held 6 bases outside the gene matches. Germline V gene sequence: CDR1 SEHNR, CDR2 FQNEAQ (reference sequence). The CDR3 extends over 15 amino acids. This CDR3 reads CASSSDRVGNSPLHF. Here the CDR3 DNA reads TGTGCCAGCAGCTCGGACAGGGTTGGGAATTCACCCCTCCACTTT.

The V and J genes are TRBV29-1 and TRBJ2-5; the D gene is possibly TRBD2 (6 bases). V was clipped by 4 bases and J by 4 bases, with 19 bases between them. The germline V gene has CDR1 SQVTM and CDR2 ANQGSEA. This CDR3 is 15 amino acids long. CDR3 region: CSVVGWRAVLETQYF. CDR3 coding DNA: TGCAGCGTTGTTGGCTGGAGGGCGGTTTTAGAGACCCAGTACTTC.

This clone was counted once. The chain joins TRBV2 to TRBJ1-2, with unresolved D. This CDR3 has 12 residues. Trimming removed 8 bases from V and 5 bases from J, with 12 bases in between. Per the germline V gene, CDR1 is SNHLY and CDR2 is FYNNEI. CDR3 sequence reads: CASQIEGYGYTF. As DNA, the CDR3 is TGTGCCAGCCAAATTGAGGGATATGGCTACACCTTC.

CDR3 region: CASKRGGYNEQFF. CDR3 DNA: TGTGCCAGCAAGCGGGGCGGTTACAATGAGCAGTTCTTC. The chain combines TRBV2 with TRBJ2-1, with 7 positions matching TRBD2. Trimming cost V 7 bases and J 4 bases; bases outside gene matches: 4. CDR3 length equals 13 residues. From germline, CDR1 is SNHLY and CDR2 FYNNEI.

The chain employs TRBV19 and TRBJ2-1; TRBD1 matches 9 bases. In germline, CDR1 is LNHDA, CDR2 SQIVND (reference sequence). V lost 3 bases, J lost 2 bases, and 5 bases stayed unmatched. This CDR3 has 16 amino acids. CDR3 sequence (DNA): TGTGCCAGTAGTATTAGAACAGGGGGCGCCTACAATGAGCAGTTCTTC. The encoded protein is CASSIRTGGAYNEQFF.

The genes are TRBV29-1 and TRBJ2-1; 7 nucleotides align to TRBD2. The CDR3 is made up of 11 amino acids. Germline V gene lookup returns CDR1 SQVTM and CDR2 ANQGSEA. V lost 7 bases and J lost 7; bases outside the gene matches: 4. CDR3 protein: CSGGGGNEQFF. For the CDR3, the DNA is TGCAGCGGTGGGGGGGGTAATGAGCAGTTCTTC.

The chain joins TRBV14 to TRBJ1-2; 7 nucleotides line up with TRBD1. CDR3 length: 13 residues. Trimming at V came to 2 bases and at J to 8 bases, leaving 5 bases not matched to a gene. Germline-derived CDR1 and CDR2 are SGHDN and FVKESK. CDR3 in amino acids: CASSQTGVRGYTF. CDR3 coding DNA: TGTGCCAGCAGCCAAACAGGGGTTCGGGGCTACACCTTC.

This sequence joins TRBV6-6 and TRBJ1-2; D is unclear. The germline V gene has CDR1 MNHNY and CDR2 SVGAGI (reference sequence). Trimming left V 10 bases short and J 7 bases short, with 16 bases between. This CDR3 contains 12 residues. DNA for the CDR3: TGTGCCACCTTCCTTGGCCGCAGTGGCTACACCTTC. This encodes CATFLGRSGYTF.

The table lists this clone with a count of one. The gene calls are TRBV10-1 and TRBJ2-5; D not resolved. This CDR3 region has 14 residues. V dropped 5 bases and J dropped 2 bases, with 12 bases sitting between them. CDR1 and CDR2 (germline): WNHNN, SYGVQD (reference sequence). The CDR3 loop reads CASSSSHSQETQYF. In DNA, the CDR3 is TGCGCCAGCAGTTCGTCTCACTCGCAAGAGACCCAGTACTTC.

This chain connects TRBV19 to TRBJ1-3; D not certain. Germline loops: CDR1 LNHDA, CDR2 SQIVND (reference sequence). V was shortened by 2 bases and J by 2 bases, with 10 bases between the two germline ends. The CDR3 has 15 amino acids. For the CDR3, the DNA is TGTGCCAGTAGTATACGGGGAAGGGCTGGAAACACCATATATTTT. This encodes CASSIRGRAGNTIYF.

The J gene is TRBJ2-7, the V gene TRBV4-1; D is uncertain. This CDR3 comprises 14 residues. The germline V gene encodes CDR1 MGHRA and CDR2 YSYEKL. Trimming stripped 1 base from V and 3 bases from J, with 10 bases between. CDR3 DNA: TGCGCCAGCAGCCAAGGGAACAGAGACTACGAGCAGTACTTC. Encoded protein: CASSQGNRDYEQYF.

This clone was detected only a few times. This chain connects TRBV6-5 to TRBJ2-2; a possible D gene is TRBD2 (6 bases). This CDR3 is built from 16 residues. Trimming took 3 bases from V and 3 from J, leaving 14 bases between them. CDR1 and CDR2 from the germline V gene are MNHEY and SVGAGI. The chain's CDR3 is CASSYSRWGDTGELFF. The CDR3 DNA follows: TGTGCCAGCAGTTATTCCCGGTGGGGGGACACCGGGGAGCTGTTTTTT.

The rearrangement links TRBV5-1 to TRBJ2-7, with 9 bases lining up with TRBD1. Germline CDR1 and CDR2: SGHRS and YFSETQ. Losses at the gene ends were 4 bases for V and 0 bases for J; bases not matched to a gene: 11. This CDR3 region has 17 residues. DNA for the CDR3: TGCGCCAGCAGCCGAACCCGGGACAGGGTCGGCTCCTACGAGCAGTACTTC. This translates into CASSRTRDRVGSYEQYF.

With respect to this clone: One end of the junction does not line up with germline, which may come from a read error. The rearrangement links TRBV2 to TRBJ1-3; 9 positions agree with TRBD1. Per germline, CDR1 SNHLY and CDR2 FYNNEI. The CDR3 consists of 15 residues. Here the CDR3 reads CASSSLQGAGNTIYF. The CDR3 nucleotides read TGTGCCAGCAGTAGCCTACAGGGGGCTGGGAACACCATATATTTT.

This clone was detected once. The chain carries TRBV6-6 and TRBJ2-7, with 8 bases identical to TRBD1. Germline V gene sequence: CDR1 MNHNY, CDR2 SVGAGI (reference sequence). CDR3 length equals 14 residues. V gave up 4 bases and J gave up 3 bases; unmatched junction bases: 5. The CDR3 nucleotides read TGTGCCAGCAGTTGGACAGGGACGAACTACGAGCAGTACTTC. This translates into CASSWTGTNYEQYF.

The count of this clone is one. This chain connects TRBV5-6 to TRBJ2-3; possibly TRBD1 for D (6 bases). Trimming removed 0 bases from V and 0 bases from J, with 8 bases in between. Germline V gene sequence: CDR1 SGHDT, CDR2 YYEEEE. The length of the CDR3 is 15 residues. In nucleotides, the CDR3 is TGTGCCAGCAGCTTGGTCGGACAGAGCACAGATACGCAGTATTTT. Translated, it gives CASSLVGQSTDTQYF. The full variable domain, its missing parts supplied by reference TRBV5-6 and TRBJ2-3, is DAGVTQSPTHLIKTRGQQVTLRCSPKSGHDTVSWYQQALGQGPQFIFQYYEEEERQRGNFPDRFSGHQFPNYSSELNVNALLLGDSALYLCASSLVGQSTDTQYFGPGTRLTVL.